The subject of this entry is one T cell receptor (beta chain). The CDR3 spans 15 residues. The germline gives CDR1 KGHDR, CDR2 SFDVKD. V was clipped by 5 bases and J by 5 bases, with 17 bases between them. This entry is derived from a study of blood T cell repertoires in COVID-19. Study-level background: In each case, the material was cDNA or gDNA derived from T cells, B-cell-depleted T cells, or PBMCs.

TCRdb's table, derived via immunoSEQ multiplex PCR, lists solely in-frame clones and lacks some. This table has about 180,000 clones, 65% to 90% appearing once. Sequenced material: peripheral blood. The sequence was collected from a middle-aged man with active or convalescent COVID-19. The chain links TRBV24-1 to TRBJ2-5; D is possibly TRBD1 (6 bases). The CDR3 DNA reads as TGTGCCACCAGTGGAGGACAGATTCCAACGGAGACCCAGTACTTC. It is translated as CATSGGQIPTETQYF.